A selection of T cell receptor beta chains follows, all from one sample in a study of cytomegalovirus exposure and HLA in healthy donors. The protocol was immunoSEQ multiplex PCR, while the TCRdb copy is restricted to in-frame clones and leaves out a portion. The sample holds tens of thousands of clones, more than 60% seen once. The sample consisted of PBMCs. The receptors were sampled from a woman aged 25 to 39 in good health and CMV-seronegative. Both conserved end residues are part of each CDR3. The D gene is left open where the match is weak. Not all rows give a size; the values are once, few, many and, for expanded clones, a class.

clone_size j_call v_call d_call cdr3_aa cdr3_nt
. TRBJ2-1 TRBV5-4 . CASSEGTRDEQFF TGTGCCAGCAGCGAAGGTACGCGGGATGAGCAGTTCTTC
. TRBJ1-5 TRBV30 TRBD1 CAWSKRGQGDQPQHF TGTGCCTGGAGCAAGAGGGGACAGGGGGATCAGCCCCAGCATTTT
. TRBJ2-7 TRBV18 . CASSPSLDYEQYF TGTGCCAGCTCACCCTCCTTAGACTACGAGCAGTACTTC
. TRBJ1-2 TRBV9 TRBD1 CASSVGQVYTF TGTGCCAGCAGCGTCGGACAGGTGTACACCTTC
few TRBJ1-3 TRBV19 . CASSISTNRGNTIYF TGTGCCAGTAGTATAAGCACGAATCGTGGAAACACCATATATTTT
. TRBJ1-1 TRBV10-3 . CAISGAGTEAFF TGTGCCATCAGTGGAGCGGGGACTGAAGCTTTCTTT
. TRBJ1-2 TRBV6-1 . CASITYGTPIGGYTF TGTGCCAGCATAACTTACGGGACACCAATTGGGGGCTACACCTTC
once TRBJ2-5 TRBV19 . CASSMQAQETQYF TGTGCCAGTAGTATGCAGGCCCAAGAGACCCAGTACTTC
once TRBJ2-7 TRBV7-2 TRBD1 CASSLGGTGSREQYF TGTGCCAGCAGCTTGGGGGGGACAGGGAGTCGCGAGCAGTACTTC
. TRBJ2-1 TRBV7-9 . CASSPKGQVEYNEQFF TGTGCCAGCAGCCCAAAAGGCCAGGTCGAATACAATGAGCAGTTCTTC
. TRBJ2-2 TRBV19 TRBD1 CASTNLGQGSTGELFF TGTGCCAGTACCAATCTGGGACAGGGAAGCACCGGGGAGCTGTTTTTT
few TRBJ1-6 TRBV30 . CAWDGRGRNSPLHF TGTGCCTGGGACGGTAGGGGTCGAAATTCACCCCTCCACTTT
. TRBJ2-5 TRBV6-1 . CASSDGARWETQYF TGTGCCAGCAGTGATGGAGCGCGGTGGGAGACCCAGTACTTC
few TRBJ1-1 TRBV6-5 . CASSLWGPTEAFF TGTGCCAGCAGCCTATGGGGGCCCACTGAAGCTTTCTTT
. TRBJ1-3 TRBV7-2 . CASSLEVRGAGNTIYF TGTGCCAGCAGCTTAGAAGTCAGGGGAGCTGGAAACACCATATATTTT
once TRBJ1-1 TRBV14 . CASSQVSEAFF TGTGCCAGCAGCCAAGTCTCTGAAGCTTTCTTT
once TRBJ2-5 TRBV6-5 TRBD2 CATSSGGGLQETQYF TGTGCCACCTCGAGCGGGGGTGGCCTCCAAGAGACCCAGTACTTC
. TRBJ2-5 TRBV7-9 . CASSPGTLLRETQYF TGTGCCAGCAGCCCTGGGACATTGCTCAGGGAGACCCAGTACTTC
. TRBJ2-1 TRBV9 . CASSVAGGKGNEQFF TGTGCCAGCAGCGTAGCAGGAGGGAAGGGCAATGAGCAGTTCTTC
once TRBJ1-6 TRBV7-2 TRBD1 CASSLSGQSISGNSPLHF TGTGCCAGCAGCTTATCGGGACAGTCTATTTCTGGTAATTCACCCCTCCATTTT
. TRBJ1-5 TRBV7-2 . CASSLVMGQFNQPQHF TGTGCCAGCAGCTTAGTAATGGGACAATTCAATCAGCCCCAGCATTTT
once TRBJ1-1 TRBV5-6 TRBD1 CASSLGATGGDGVAFF TGTGCCAGCAGCTTGGGTGCGACAGGGGGCGATGGCGTAGCTTTCTTT
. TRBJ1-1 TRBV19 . CASTTNVLNTEAFF TGTGCCAGTACGACAAACGTCCTGAACACTGAAGCTTTCTTT
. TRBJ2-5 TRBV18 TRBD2 CASSLAGLAGVGETQYF TGTGCCAGCTCACTTGCGGGACTAGCGGGGGTTGGTGAGACCCAGTACTTC
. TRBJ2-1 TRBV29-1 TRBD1 CSALQGAGNEQFF TGCAGCGCCCTACAGGGGGCTGGCAATGAGCAGTTCTTC
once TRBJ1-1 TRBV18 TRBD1 CASSPPLGTANTEAFF TGTGCCAGCTCACCACCCCTCGGGACAGCGAACACTGAAGCTTTCTTT
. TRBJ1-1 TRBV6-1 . CASSEAGLRNTEAFF TGTGCCAGCAGTGAAGCTGGACTCAGGAACACTGAAGCTTTCTTT
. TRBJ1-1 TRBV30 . CAWPPFGGALTEAFF TGTGCCTGGCCCCCTTTTGGGGGGGCCTTAACTGAAGCTTTCTTT
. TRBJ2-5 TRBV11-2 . CASSPQKGQTWETQYF TGTGCCAGCAGCCCACAGAAGGGGCAGACTTGGGAGACCCAGTACTTC
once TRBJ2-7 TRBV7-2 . CASSLAASSGYEQYF TGTGCCAGCAGCTTAGCGGCCTCAAGCGGGTACGAGCAGTACTTC
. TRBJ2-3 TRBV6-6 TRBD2 CASSAPGREYADTQYF TGTGCCAGCAGTGCCCCGGGGCGGGAGTACGCAGATACGCAGTATTTT
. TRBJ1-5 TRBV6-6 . CASTRGGHPNQPQHF TGTGCCAGCACCCGGGGGGGGCACCCTAATCAGCCCCAGCATTTT
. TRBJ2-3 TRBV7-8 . CASSRSTDTQYF TGTGCCAGCAGCCGGAGCACAGATACGCAGTATTTT
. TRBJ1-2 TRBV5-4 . CASSPGTEGYGYTF TGTGCCAGCAGCCCCGGCACAGAGGGATATGGCTACACCTTC
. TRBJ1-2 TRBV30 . CAWSVLRGSGGYTF TGTGCCTGGAGTGTACTGCGGGGGTCCGGTGGCTACACCTTC
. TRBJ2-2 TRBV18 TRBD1 CASSMLGDSMNTGELFF TGTGCCAGCTCGATGTTAGGGGACAGCATGAACACCGGGGAGCTGTTTTTT
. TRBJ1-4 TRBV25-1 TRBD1 CASSESGRGPEKLFF TGTGCCAGCAGTGAATCAGGCAGGGGGCCCGAAAAACTGTTTTTT
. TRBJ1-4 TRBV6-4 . CASSENTGEKLFF TGTGCCAGCAGTGAAAATACAGGGGAAAAACTGTTTTTT
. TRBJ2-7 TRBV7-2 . CASSSLYEQYF TGTGCCAGCAGCTCACTCTACGAGCAGTACTTC
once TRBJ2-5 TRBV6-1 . CASSSGGGGETQYF TGTGCCAGCAGTTCAGGCGGTGGAGGAGAGACCCAGTACTTC
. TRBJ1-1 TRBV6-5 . CASSEGRGEAFF TGTGCCAGCAGTGAAGGCAGGGGTGAAGCTTTCTTT